These T cell receptor beta chains were read from a single sample in a study of blood T cell repertoires in COVID-19. Assay used: immunoSEQ multiplex PCR; TCRdb lists only in-frame clones, some missing. The sample records just over 150,000 clones, just under 85% being singletons. What was sequenced was peripheral blood. These receptor sequences come from a woman at least 80 years old with acute or convalescent COVID-19. Both conserved end residues are part of each CDR3. The order of the fields is clone size, D gene, J gene, V gene, CDR3 DNA, CDR3 protein. The D gene is left open where the match is weak. Some rows mark clone size as missing; the rest say once, few, many or name a class of expanded clone.

clone_size: once; d_call: TRBD2; j_call: TRBJ2-1; v_call: TRBV15; cdr3_nt: TGTGCCACCAGCAGAGAGAGGACTAGCGGGGGCAATGAGCAGTTCTTC; cdr3_aa: CATSRERTSGGNEQFF
clone_size: once; d_call: .; j_call: TRBJ2-1; v_call: TRBV9; cdr3_nt: TGTGCCAGCAGCGAAGGGGTCAAAATAACCTACAATGAGCAGTTCTTC; cdr3_aa: CASSEGVKITYNEQFF
clone_size: .; d_call: TRBD2; j_call: TRBJ2-7; v_call: TRBV3-1/TRBV3-2; cdr3_nt: TGTGCCAGCAGCCAAGGTGGGACTAGCGGAACCTACGAGCAGTACTTC; cdr3_aa: CASSQGGTSGTYEQYF
clone_size: .; d_call: .; j_call: TRBJ2-1; v_call: TRBV7-9; cdr3_nt: TGTGCCAGCAGCTTAGTGAGGCTAGCATTAGCCTACAATGAGCAGTTCTTC; cdr3_aa: CASSLVRLALAYNEQFF
clone_size: .; d_call: .; j_call: TRBJ1-5; v_call: TRBV9; cdr3_nt: TGTGCCAGCAGCGCGGACAGCCAGATGCCCCAGCATTTT; cdr3_aa: CASSADSQMPQHF
clone_size: .; d_call: .; j_call: TRBJ1-1; v_call: TRBV12-3/TRBV12-4; cdr3_nt: TGTGCCAGCAGTCCCCTTCGCCAGGGGCGAGCTTTCTTT; cdr3_aa: CASSPLRQGRAFF
clone_size: .; d_call: .; j_call: TRBJ1-1; v_call: TRBV6-2/TRBV6-3; cdr3_nt: TGTGCCAGCAGTTACTTCGGGGGGCGGGGTGAAGCTTTCTTT; cdr3_aa: CASSYFGGRGEAFF
clone_size: .; d_call: .; j_call: TRBJ1-3; v_call: TRBV5-1; cdr3_nt: TGCGCCAGCAGCGCTCTAAGCTCTGGAAACACCATATATTTT; cdr3_aa: CASSALSSGNTIYF
clone_size: .; d_call: .; j_call: TRBJ2-3; v_call: TRBV9; cdr3_nt: TGTGCCAGCAGCGTAGCTACAAAGGGGGATTCAGATACGCAGTATTTT; cdr3_aa: CASSVATKGDSDTQYF
clone_size: .; d_call: TRBD1; j_call: TRBJ2-1; v_call: TRBV9; cdr3_nt: TGTGCCAGCAGCGTCCGGGACAGAGCCTACAATGAGCAGTTCTTC; cdr3_aa: CASSVRDRAYNEQFF
clone_size: few; d_call: TRBD2; j_call: TRBJ2-1; v_call: TRBV19; cdr3_nt: TGTGCCAGTTCAGGCGGGTGGACTAGCGGCTACAATGAGCAGTTCTTC; cdr3_aa: CASSGGWTSGYNEQFF
clone_size: .; d_call: .; j_call: TRBJ2-2; v_call: TRBV2; cdr3_nt: TGTGCCAGCAAAGGGGGTTCATCGAACACCGGGGAGCTGTTTTTT; cdr3_aa: CASKGGSSNTGELFF
clone_size: few; d_call: .; j_call: TRBJ2-7; v_call: TRBV29-1; cdr3_nt: TGCAGCGTTGGCGGCAGCAACTCCTACGAGCAGTACTTC; cdr3_aa: CSVGGSNSYEQYF
clone_size: .; d_call: .; j_call: TRBJ1-1; v_call: TRBV9; cdr3_nt: TGTGCCAGCTCGACCCTGACAGGGAACACTGAAGCTTTCTTT; cdr3_aa: CASSTLTGNTEAFF
clone_size: few; d_call: TRBD1; j_call: TRBJ2-3; v_call: TRBV19; cdr3_nt: TGTGCCAGTAGTCCTGGACAGGGGCGACCTAGCACAGATACGCAGTATTTT; cdr3_aa: CASSPGQGRPSTDTQYF
clone_size: .; d_call: .; j_call: TRBJ1-6; v_call: TRBV6-1; cdr3_nt: TGTGCCAGCAGTGAAACCGGGAAGAATTCACCCCTCCACTTT; cdr3_aa: CASSETGKNSPLHF
clone_size: .; d_call: TRBD1; j_call: TRBJ1-5; v_call: TRBV30; cdr3_nt: TGTGCCTGGGACAGGGGCAATCAGCCCCAGCATTTT; cdr3_aa: CAWDRGNQPQHF
clone_size: .; d_call: .; j_call: TRBJ2-7; v_call: TRBV5-6; cdr3_nt: TGTGCCAGCAGCCCTCTCCCGGGGACCTACGAGCAGTACTTC; cdr3_aa: CASSPLPGTYEQYF
clone_size: few; d_call: TRBD1; j_call: TRBJ1-6; v_call: TRBV30; cdr3_nt: TGTGCCTGGAGTGCCAGGGGGCATGGGTCACCCCTCCACTTT; cdr3_aa: CAWSARGHGSPLHF
clone_size: .; d_call: TRBD1; j_call: TRBJ1-5; v_call: TRBV7-2; cdr3_nt: TGTGCCAGCAGTCTAGACAGGGCCCAGCCCCAGCATTTT; cdr3_aa: CASSLDRAQPQHF
clone_size: .; d_call: .; j_call: TRBJ2-6; v_call: TRBV25-1; cdr3_nt: TGTGCCAGCAGTCCCATAGACAGGCCCTCTGGGGCCAACGTCCTGACTTTC; cdr3_aa: CASSPIDRPSGANVLTF
clone_size: .; d_call: .; j_call: TRBJ2-7; v_call: TRBV11-2; cdr3_nt: TGTGCCAGCAGCTTTGTGACCCCGGGGGCCTACGAGCAGTACTTC; cdr3_aa: CASSFVTPGAYEQYF
clone_size: .; d_call: .; j_call: TRBJ1-3; v_call: TRBV6-5; cdr3_nt: TGTGCCAGCAGGGGCCCCGGGGGCACCATATATTTT; cdr3_aa: CASRGPGGTIYF
clone_size: .; d_call: TRBD1; j_call: TRBJ2-7; v_call: TRBV28; cdr3_nt: TGTGCCAGCAGTTTAGGCGGAACAGGGGCCCTCTACGAGCAGTACTTC; cdr3_aa: CASSLGGTGALYEQYF
clone_size: .; d_call: .; j_call: TRBJ1-3; v_call: TRBV9; cdr3_nt: TGTGCCAGCAGCTTGATGGACAGCTCTGGAAACACCATATATTTT; cdr3_aa: CASSLMDSSGNTIYF
clone_size: .; d_call: .; j_call: TRBJ1-5; v_call: TRBV3-1/TRBV3-2; cdr3_nt: TGTGCCAGCAGCCAGTCGAATCAGCCCCAGCATTTT; cdr3_aa: CASSQSNQPQHF
clone_size: .; d_call: .; j_call: TRBJ1-1; v_call: TRBV21-1; cdr3_nt: TGTGCCAGCAGCAAAGGGACGGCCCGCAGGGACATGAACACTGAAGCTTTCTTT; cdr3_aa: CASSKGTARRDMNTEAFF
clone_size: once; d_call: .; j_call: TRBJ2-1; v_call: TRBV19; cdr3_nt: TGTGCCAGTAGTTTGCTCAGGGTATCGGAGCAGTTCTTC; cdr3_aa: CASSLLRVSEQFF
clone_size: .; d_call: TRBD1; j_call: TRBJ2-6; v_call: TRBV5-1; cdr3_nt: TGCGCCAGCAGCTTGGAGGGGGCACGCCCTGGGGCCAACGTCCTGACTTTC; cdr3_aa: CASSLEGARPGANVLTF
clone_size: .; d_call: .; j_call: TRBJ2-3; v_call: TRBV20-1; cdr3_nt: TGCACCGCATTGCGCGGAGATACGCAGTATTTT; cdr3_aa: CTALRGDTQYF
clone_size: many; d_call: TRBD2; j_call: TRBJ2-7; v_call: TRBV19; cdr3_nt: TGTGCCAGTTCCCAGCGGGAGGATCTTTACGAGCAGTACTTC; cdr3_aa: CASSQREDLYEQYF
clone_size: few; d_call: TRBD2; j_call: TRBJ2-1; v_call: TRBV14; cdr3_nt: TGTGCCAGCAGCCCACTAGCGGGACTCTACAATGAGCAGTTCTTC; cdr3_aa: CASSPLAGLYNEQFF
clone_size: .; d_call: .; j_call: TRBJ1-1; v_call: TRBV29-1; cdr3_nt: TGCAGCATGGAAGACATGAACACTGAAGCTTTCTTT; cdr3_aa: CSMEDMNTEAFF
clone_size: .; d_call: TRBD2; j_call: TRBJ2-1; v_call: TRBV2; cdr3_nt: TGTGCCAGCAGTGAACCCCTAGCGGGGGGGGATGGGGAGCAGTTCTTC; cdr3_aa: CASSEPLAGGDGEQFF
clone_size: few; d_call: TRBD1; j_call: TRBJ2-7; v_call: TRBV5-1; cdr3_nt: TGCGCCAGCAGCCTCTTGACAGGGCTAGGGTACGAGCAGTACTTC; cdr3_aa: CASSLLTGLGYEQYF
clone_size: .; d_call: .; j_call: TRBJ2-3; v_call: TRBV5-6; cdr3_nt: TGTGCCAGCAGCTCGGTCACAGATACGCAGTATTTT; cdr3_aa: CASSSVTDTQYF
clone_size: .; d_call: .; j_call: TRBJ1-4; v_call: TRBV7-9; cdr3_nt: TGTGCCAGCAGCAATAACGATTTGCGAGGGTCTTACGAAAAACTGTTTTTT; cdr3_aa: CASSNNDLRGSYEKLFF
clone_size: .; d_call: .; j_call: TRBJ1-3; v_call: TRBV7-8; cdr3_nt: TGTGCCAGCAGCTTAGTGGAGGGAAACACCATATATTTT; cdr3_aa: CASSLVEGNTIYF
clone_size: .; d_call: .; j_call: TRBJ1-1; v_call: TRBV5-6; cdr3_nt: TGTGCCAGCAGCTTATCCAAGAACACTGAAGCTTTCTTT; cdr3_aa: CASSLSKNTEAFF
clone_size: .; d_call: TRBD1; j_call: TRBJ2-1; v_call: TRBV9; cdr3_nt: TGTGCCAGCAGCACGTGGACAGGGGATAATGAGCAGTTCTTC; cdr3_aa: CASSTWTGDNEQFF
clone_size: .; d_call: TRBD2; j_call: TRBJ2-7; v_call: TRBV19; cdr3_nt: TGTGCCAGTAGTATACGAAGGACTAGCGGTTCCTACGAGCAGTACTTC; cdr3_aa: CASSIRRTSGSYEQYF